These 29 T cell receptor beta chains were all obtained from the same sample, sequenced in a study of shared clonotypes between healthy human individuals. Profiled with immunoSEQ multiplex PCR; TCRdb holds only in-frame clones, not every one. The data contain about 2.2 million clones, about 93% of them singletons. Naive CD8 cells lacked CD45RO and underwent positive selection for CCR7, leaving out terminally differentiated effector memory CD45RA+ cells. Sequenced: naive CD8+ T cells from PBMCs. These receptors were taken from a man between 18 and 35 years old in good health. Some clones in this sample may be carry-over from other donors' samples.

The V gene is TRBV27, the J gene TRBJ1-4; 7 positions agree with TRBD1. Germline lookup yields CDR1 MNHEY and CDR2 SMNVEV (reference sequence). Trimming removed 5 bases from V and 4 bases from J; junction bases left unmatched: 13. The CDR3 extends over 17 amino acids. Here the CDR3 reads CASSAVLDRAFNEKLFF. CDR3 nucleotide sequence: TGTGCCAGCAGTGCAGTACTCGACAGGGCTTTTAATGAAAAACTGTTTTTT.

Remarks on this clone: Other DNA sequences from this sample encode an identical CDR3 as well. V gene TRBV11-2 combines with J gene TRBJ2-1; D tentatively fits TRBD1 or TRBD2 (5 bases each). V lost 2 bases, J lost 7 bases, and 12 bases lay in between. Germline loops: CDR1 SGHAT, CDR2 FQNNGV. The CDR3 runs to 14 residues. CDR3 in amino acids: CASSLWDRRNEQFF. Written as DNA, the CDR3 is TGTGCCAGCAGCTTATGGGACCGAAGGAATGAGCAGTTCTTC.

The gene calls are TRBV4-1 and TRBJ2-1; 13 nucleotides agree with TRBD2. CDR3 length: 18 residues. The trim removed 0 bases at V and 6 bases at J, leaving 8 bases unmatched. Germline V gene lookup returns CDR1 MGHRA and CDR2 YSYEKL. The CDR3 DNA follows: TGCGCCAGCAGCCAAGATGAGGGACTAGCGGGATGGTCCAATGAGCAGTTCTTC. Encoded protein: CASSQDEGLAGWSNEQFF.

The V gene is TRBV7-9, the J gene TRBJ2-5, with TRBD2 identical over 10 bases. CDR1 is SEHNR, CDR2 FQNEAQ, per germline (reference sequence). This CDR3 is built from 16 residues. Trimming took 5 bases from V and 5 from J; bases not matched to a gene: 11. The CDR3 loop reads CASSPLTSGMVETQYF. CDR3 nucleotides: TGTGCCAGCAGCCCCCTCACTAGCGGGATGGTGGAGACCCAGTACTTC. The full variable domain, rest sourced from reference TRBV7-9 and TRBJ2-5, is DTGVSQNPRHKITKRGQNVTFRCDPISEHNRLYWYRQTLGQGPEFLTYFQNEAQLEKSRLLSDRFSAERPKGSFSTLEIQRTEQGDSAMYLCASSPLTSGMVETQYFGPGTRLLVL.

Of note for this clone: The sample holds other DNA sequences that translate to the same CDR3. The CDR3 sequence: CASSYSGTGPYEQYF. The CDR3 bases are TGTGCCAGCAGTTACTCCGGGACAGGACCATACGAGCAGTACTTC. The V and J genes are TRBV6-5 and TRBJ2-7; 8 positions match TRBD1. The CDR3 contains 15 residues. Germline values: CDR1 MNHEY, CDR2 SVGAGI. After removal of 0 bases from V and 4 bases from J, the junction contained 5 bases not matched to a gene.

The chain is built from TRBV25-1 and TRBJ1-2, with D perhaps TRBD1 (5 bases). This CDR3 has 14 residues. The V gene's germline CDR1 is MGHDK and CDR2 SYGVNS. The germline V and J ends were trimmed by 5 bases and 1 base, with 11 bases remaining between them. CDR3 sequence (DNA): TGTGCCAGCAGTCCTCGGGGCTATAACTATGGCTACACCTTC. Its protein product is CASSPRGYNYGYTF.

Note on this clone: Different DNA sequences within this sample yield the same CDR3. The chain joins TRBV11-2 to TRBJ2-7; TRBD2 is a possible D gene (5 bases). The V gene lost 5 bases and the J gene lost 2 bases, with 10 bases spanning the gap. CDR3 length: 13 residues. The V gene's germline CDR1 is SGHAT and CDR2 FQNNGV. CDR3 residues: CASSPRGAYEQYF. The CDR3, as DNA: TGTGCCAGCAGCCCTCGGGGAGCCTACGAGCAGTACTTC.

The J gene is TRBJ2-7, the V gene TRBV27; D is tentatively TRBD1 or TRBD2 (6 bases each). The germline CDR1 and CDR2 sequences are MNHEY and SMNVEV (reference sequence). V shed 3 bases and J shed 5 bases, with 14 bases lying between them. The CDR3 has 14 residues. In DNA, the CDR3 is TGTGCCAGCAGTTTCGTAGGGGGGCTCCACGAGCAGTACTTC. As protein: CASSFVGGLHEQYF.

The chain couples TRBV7-9 to TRBJ1-3; 9 nucleotides agree with TRBD1. The CDR3 contains 16 residues. Germline values: CDR1 SEHNR, CDR2 FQNEAQ (reference sequence). With 5 bases clipped from V and 8 bases from J, the junction kept 13 bases outside the gene matches. Written as DNA, the CDR3 is TGTGCCAGCAGCCCCGGGGACAGGGCGACGGGTCACACCATATATTTT. Translating it yields CASSPGDRATGHTIYF.

This sequence joins TRBV5-1 and TRBJ2-1; D possibly matches TRBD1 or TRBD2 (6 bases each). V was trimmed by 2 bases and J by 0 bases, leaving 15 bases between them. Germline lookup yields CDR1 SGHRS and CDR2 YFSETQ. The CDR3 has 17 amino acids. In DNA, the CDR3 is TGCGCCAGCAGCTTTGGGGGGCGGATTGCCTCCTACAATGAGCAGTTCTTC. It translates to CASSFGGRIASYNEQFF.

The genes are TRBV9 and TRBJ2-1; possibly TRBD2 for D (5 bases). In germline, CDR1 is SGDLS, CDR2 YYNGEE. Trimming pared 0 bases from V and 0 bases from J, leaving 13 bases between. This CDR3 spans 17 amino acids. CDR3 residues: CASSVVGLATSYNEQFF. DNA of the CDR3: TGTGCCAGCAGCGTAGTCGGACTTGCCACCTCCTACAATGAGCAGTTCTTC.

The chain employs TRBV30 and TRBJ2-1; no clear D. V shed 6 bases and J shed 8 bases, with 17 bases lying between them. This CDR3 has 13 amino acids. The germline gives CDR1 GTSNPN, CDR2 SVGIG (reference sequence). The CDR3 DNA reads as TGTGCCTGTACCGGGCTTAAGGTCCATGAGCAGTTCTTC. This sequence encodes CACTGLKVHEQFF.

The CDR3 DNA sequence: TGCGCCAGCAGCCTTGCCCCACAGGGCGAGCAGTACTTC. Amino acid sequence: CASSLAPQGEQYF. J is TRBJ2-7 and V is TRBV5-1; D might be TRBD1 (6 bases). Trimming stripped 4 bases from V and 6 bases from J, with 14 bases between. Germline CDR1 and CDR2: SGHRS and YFSETQ. CDR3 length equals 13 residues.

This chain uses TRBV7-2 with TRBJ2-7; D might be TRBD2 (6 bases). V lost 2 bases and J lost 1, with 15 bases in between. The CDR3 runs 16 residues. CDR1 is SGHTA, CDR2 FQGNSA, per germline. The CDR3, as DNA: TGTGCCAGCAGCTTACTCTTAGATAGCGGATCCTACGAGCAGTACTTC. Translating gives CASSLLLDSGSYEQYF.

Worth noting for this clone: Other DNA sequences in the same sample also yield this CDR3. The chain is built from TRBV27 and TRBJ2-7; possibly TRBD1 or TRBD2 for D (5 bases each). The V end was cut by 6 bases, the J end by 4 bases, with 16 bases between. Per the germline V gene, CDR1 is MNHEY and CDR2 is SMNVEV (reference sequence). CDR3 length: 14 amino acids. The CDR3 region is CASSIRDRAYEQYF. CDR3 sequence (DNA): TGTGCCAGCAGCATCCGGGACCGAGCGTACGAGCAGTACTTC.

The V and J genes are TRBV27 and TRBJ1-4; 7 nucleotides match TRBD1. The CDR3 loop spans 14 amino acids. Unmatched junction bases numbered 3, after V lost 6 bases and J lost 2 bases. In germline, CDR1 is MNHEY, CDR2 SMNVEV (reference sequence). CDR3 region: CASRTGVTNEKLFF. The CDR3, as DNA: TGTGCCAGCAGAACAGGGGTGACTAATGAAAAACTGTTTTTT.

The V call is TRBV28, the J call TRBJ2-1; 8 bases are a match to TRBD1. CDR3 size: 15 residues. Germline CDR1 reads MDHEN; CDR2 reads SYDVKM. Losses at the gene ends were 6 bases for V and 4 bases for J; bases not matched to a gene: 8. For the CDR3, the DNA is TGTGCCAGCAGGGGGGGCGGACAGGGTTACAATGAGCAGTTCTTC. It yields the protein CASRGGGQGYNEQFF.

The genes are TRBV4-3 and TRBJ2-4, with 7 bases identical to TRBD2. V lost 0 bases and J lost 2; bases outside the gene matches: 16. Germline CDR1 and CDR2: LGHNA and YSLEER. The CDR3 covers 20 residues. For the CDR3, the DNA is TGCGCCAGCAGCCAAGATGGGGGGGTCAAAGGGAGGTTGCCCAAAAACATTCAGTACTTC. This codes for CASSQDGGVKGRLPKNIQYF.

Remarks on this clone: This specimen includes other DNA sequences encoding the same CDR3. V is TRBV5-1 and J is TRBJ2-1; TRBD1 or TRBD2 may be the D gene (5 bases each). Germline lookup yields CDR1 SGHRS and CDR2 YFSETQ. Between the trimmed V and J ends, which lost 2 bases and 4 bases, there was a span of 16 bases. The CDR3 is 16 amino acids. CDR3 region: CASSLPGPGVYNEQFF. The DNA for the CDR3 is TGCGCCAGCAGCTTACCGGGGCCCGGGGTTTACAATGAGCAGTTCTTC.

For the CDR3, the DNA is TGCGCCAGCAGCTTAGAGGCGGTTCGCTACGAGCAGTACTTC. Translated, it gives CASSLEAVRYEQYF. This chain links TRBV5-1 with TRBJ2-7; D is ambiguous. The CDR3 length is 14 residues. The V and J ends lost 2 bases and 3 bases respectively, with 12 bases between them. Germline CDR1 SGHRS, CDR2 YFSETQ.

V is TRBV14 and J is TRBJ2-7; D gene ambiguous. The germline CDR1 and CDR2 sequences are SGHDN and FVKESK. This CDR3 has 14 amino acids. The V gene lost 5 bases and the J gene lost 3 bases, with 14 bases spanning the gap. CDR3 coding DNA: TGTGCCAGCAGCGCCCGGACGGTACTCTACGAGCAGTACTTC. Protein: CASSARTVLYEQYF.

The chain employs TRBV9 and TRBJ1-4, with D uncertain. The CDR3 is made up of 14 amino acids. Germline lookup yields CDR1 SGDLS and CDR2 YYNGEE. With 4 bases removed from V and 0 bases from J, the gap between germline ends came to 7 bases. As DNA, the CDR3 is TGTGCCAGCAGCCCCCCCACAACTAATGAAAAACTGTTTTTT. Translating it yields CASSPPTTNEKLFF.

In DNA, the CDR3 is TGCGCCAGCAGCCAAGGGCAGGGTATAAGCAATGAGCAGTTCTTC. This codes for CASSQGQGISNEQFF. This chain links TRBV4-1 with TRBJ2-1; D might be TRBD1 (5 bases). Germline CDR1 and CDR2: MGHRA and YSYEKL. CDR3 length equals 15 residues. V was pared by 1 base and J by 6 bases, with 13 bases between.

This chain uses TRBV4-3 with TRBJ2-4; 9 nucleotides agree with TRBD1. CDR3 length: 17 amino acids. Trimming cost V 1 base and J 0 bases; bases outside gene matches: 4. CDR1 is LGHNA and CDR2 is YSLEER in the germline V gene. CDR3 region: CASSQGTGALAKNIQYF. The CDR3 DNA reads TGCGCCAGCAGCCAAGGGACAGGGGCACTAGCCAAAAACATTCAGTACTTC.

In the case of this clone: The sample has other DNA sequences that encode this CDR3 too. The chain combines TRBV5-6 with TRBJ2-7; D is uncertain. With 0 bases removed from V and 2 bases from J, the gap between germline ends came to 3 bases. Looked up from germline, CDR1 is SGHDT and CDR2 is YYEEEE. This CDR3 is 12 amino acids long. DNA for the CDR3: TGTGCCAGCAGCTTGGGGACCTACGAGCAGTACTTC. This encodes CASSLGTYEQYF.

The chain uses TRBV9 and TRBJ2-1, with a tentative D call TRBD2 (7 bases). Germline V gene data show CDR1 as SGDLS and CDR2 as YYNGEE. The CDR3 loop spans 16 amino acids. The V end was cut by 6 bases, the J end by 0 bases, with 16 bases between. The CDR3 bases are TGTGCCAGCACTTTTTCCGGGGGGCCCTCCTACAATGAGCAGTTCTTC. It yields the protein CASTFSGGPSYNEQFF. Full variable domain (missing parts from reference TRBV9 and TRBJ2-1): DSGVTQTPKHLITATGQRVTLRCSPRSGDLSVYWYQQSLDQGLQFLIQYYNGEERAKGNILERFSAQQFPDLHSELNLSSLELGDSALYFCASTFSGGPSYNEQFFGPGTRLTVL.

V gene TRBV14 combines with J gene TRBJ1-2; D is uncertain. Germline V gene lookup returns CDR1 SGHDN and CDR2 FVKESK. There are 12 residues in the CDR3. Trimming shortened V by 6 bases and J by 4 bases, and 9 bases separated the two germline ends. The CDR3 sequence: CASSGDRYGYTF. For the CDR3, the DNA is TGTGCCAGCAGTGGGGATCGCTATGGCTACACCTTC.

This clone was detected once. CDR3 bases: TGTGCCTGGAGTGTCCGGCGAAGCACCCAGCCCCAGCATTTT. Protein: CAWSVRRSTQPQHF. The chain uses TRBV30 and TRBJ1-5; D unresolved. Germline V gives CDR1 GTSNPN, CDR2 SVGIG (reference sequence). This CDR3 contains 14 residues. Trimming shortened V by 0 bases and J by 7 bases, and 13 bases separated the two germline ends.

The CDR3 loop is CASSRNSGRANEQFF. Here the CDR3 DNA reads TGCGCCAGCAGCCGCAATAGCGGGAGGGCCAATGAGCAGTTCTTC. The chain combines TRBV4-1 with TRBJ2-1; 11 bases agree with TRBD2. CDR1 and CDR2 from the germline V gene are MGHRA and YSYEKL. The CDR3 has 15 residues. V trimming: 4 bases; J trimming: 6 bases; junction bases outside the gene matches: 5.